Detailed here is one T cell receptor beta chain. The target antigen is unknown. The germline CDR1 and CDR2 sequences are MNHNY and SVGAGI (reference sequence). V lost 5 bases, J lost 5 bases, and 9 bases lay in between. This CDR3 is built from 12 residues. The assay was immunoSEQ multiplex PCR, and TCRdb's table has in-frame clones only and misses some. The sample carries about 35,000 clones, 81% recorded once. This sample stems from a study of T cells in narcolepsy. Overall study context: Patients with NT1 or NT2 and healthy control donors were enrolled.

Study results and limitations: Reportedly, autoreactive clonotypes were serially detected in patients' blood but not controls'. In some patient and control memory CD4+ samples, autoreactive clones were absent. HCRT-specific and TRIB2-specific autoreactive clonotypes appeared among same-patient CSF and blood CD4+ clonotypes.

The V call is TRBV6-6, the J call TRBJ2-5; D not resolved. This clonotype was obtained from a human donor in good health. The sample taken for sequencing was memory (CD45RA-) CD4+ T cells from blood. The CDR3, as DNA: TGTGCCAGCAGTCCTAGTGTTGAGACCCAGTACTTC. Residues: CASSPSVETQYF.